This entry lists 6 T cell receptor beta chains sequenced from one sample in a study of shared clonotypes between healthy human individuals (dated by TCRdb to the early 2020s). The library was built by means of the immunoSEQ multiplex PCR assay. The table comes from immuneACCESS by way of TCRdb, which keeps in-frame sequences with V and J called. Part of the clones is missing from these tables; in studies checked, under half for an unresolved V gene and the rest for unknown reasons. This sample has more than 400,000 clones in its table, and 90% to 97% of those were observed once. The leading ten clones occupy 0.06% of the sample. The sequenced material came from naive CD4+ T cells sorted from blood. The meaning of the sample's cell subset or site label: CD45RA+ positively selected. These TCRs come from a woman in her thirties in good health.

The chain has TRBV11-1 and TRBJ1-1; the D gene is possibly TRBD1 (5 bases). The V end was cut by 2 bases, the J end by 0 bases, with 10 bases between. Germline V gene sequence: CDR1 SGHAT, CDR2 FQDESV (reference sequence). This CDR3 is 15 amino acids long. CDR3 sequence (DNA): TGTGCCAGCAGCTTACCGGCAGGGATGAACACTGAAGCTTTCTTT. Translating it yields CASSLPAGMNTEAFF.

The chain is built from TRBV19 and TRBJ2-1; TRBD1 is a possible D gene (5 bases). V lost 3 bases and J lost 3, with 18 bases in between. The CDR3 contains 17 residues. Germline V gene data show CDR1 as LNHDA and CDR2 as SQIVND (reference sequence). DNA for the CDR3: TGTGCCAGTAGTATCGCCGCCCAGGGTATTATCTACAATGAGCAGTTCTTC. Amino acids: CASSIAAQGIIYNEQFF.

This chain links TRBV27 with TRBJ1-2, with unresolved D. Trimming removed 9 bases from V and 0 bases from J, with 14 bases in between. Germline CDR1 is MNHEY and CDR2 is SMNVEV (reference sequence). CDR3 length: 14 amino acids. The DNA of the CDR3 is TGTGCCAGTGGTTTAAGAAGTACTAACTATGGCTACACCTTC. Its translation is CASGLRSTNYGYTF.

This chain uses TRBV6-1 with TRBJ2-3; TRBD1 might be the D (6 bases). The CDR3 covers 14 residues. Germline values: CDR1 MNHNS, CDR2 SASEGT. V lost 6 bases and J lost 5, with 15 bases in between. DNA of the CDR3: TGTGCCAGCAGGACATTCCGAGGGGGAGATACGCAGTATTTT. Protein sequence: CASRTFRGGDTQYF.

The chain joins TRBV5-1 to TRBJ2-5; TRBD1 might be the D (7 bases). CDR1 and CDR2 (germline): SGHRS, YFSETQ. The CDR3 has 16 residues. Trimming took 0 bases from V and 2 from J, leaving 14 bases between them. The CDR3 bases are TGCGCCAGCAGCTTGGCCGGGGCAGGGGGGCAAGAGACCCAGTACTTC. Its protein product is CASSLAGAGGQETQYF. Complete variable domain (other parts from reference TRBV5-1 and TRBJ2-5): KAGVTQTPRYLIKTRGQQVTLSCSPISGHRSVSWYQQTPGQGLQFLFEYFSETQRNKGNFPGRFSGRQFSNSRSEMNVSTLELGDSALYLCASSLAGAGGQETQYFGPGTRLLVL.

This CDR3 reads CATFGRLADQETQYF. In nucleotides, the CDR3 is TGTGCCACCTTCGGACGGCTAGCGGACCAAGAGACCCAGTACTTC. The genes are TRBV28 and TRBJ2-5; the match to TRBD2 covers 7 bases. This CDR3 has 15 amino acids. The J segment lost 0 bases and the V segment lost 10 bases, leaving 11 bases of the junction unmatched. Germline CDR1 reads MDHEN; CDR2 reads SYDVKM.